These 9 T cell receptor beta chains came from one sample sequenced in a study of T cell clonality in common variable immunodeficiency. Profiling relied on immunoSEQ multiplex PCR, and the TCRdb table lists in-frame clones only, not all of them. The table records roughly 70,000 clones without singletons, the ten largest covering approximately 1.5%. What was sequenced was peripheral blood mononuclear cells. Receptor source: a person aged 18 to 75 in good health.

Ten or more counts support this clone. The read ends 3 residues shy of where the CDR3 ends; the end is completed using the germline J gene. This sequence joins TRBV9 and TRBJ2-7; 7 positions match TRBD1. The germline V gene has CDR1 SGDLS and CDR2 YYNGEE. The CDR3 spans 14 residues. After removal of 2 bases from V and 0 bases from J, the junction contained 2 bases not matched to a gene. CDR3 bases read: TGTGCCAGCAGCGTGACAGGGTTCTCCTACGAG. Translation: CASSVTGFSYE. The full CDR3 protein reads CASSVTGFSYEQYF.

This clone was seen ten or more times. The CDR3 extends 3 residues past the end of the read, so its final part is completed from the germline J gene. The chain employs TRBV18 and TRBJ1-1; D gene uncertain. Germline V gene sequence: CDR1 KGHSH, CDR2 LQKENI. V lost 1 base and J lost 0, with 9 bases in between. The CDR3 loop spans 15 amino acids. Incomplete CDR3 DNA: TGTGCCAGCTCACCACTCGTAGATATGAACACTGAA. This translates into CASSPLVDMNTE. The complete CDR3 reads CASSPLVDMNTEAFF.

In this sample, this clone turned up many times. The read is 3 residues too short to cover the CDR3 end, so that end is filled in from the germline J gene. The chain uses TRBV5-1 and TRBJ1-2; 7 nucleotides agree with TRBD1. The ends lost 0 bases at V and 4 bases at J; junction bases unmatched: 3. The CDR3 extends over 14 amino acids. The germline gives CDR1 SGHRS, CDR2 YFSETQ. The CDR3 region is CASSLAQGSYGYTF. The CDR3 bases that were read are TGCGCCAGCAGCTTGGCACAGGGGAGCTATGGC.

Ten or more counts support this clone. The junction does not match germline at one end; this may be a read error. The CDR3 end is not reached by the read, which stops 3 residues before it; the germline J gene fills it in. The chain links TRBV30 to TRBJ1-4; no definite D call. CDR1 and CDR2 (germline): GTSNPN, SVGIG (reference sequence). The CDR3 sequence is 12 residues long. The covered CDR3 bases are TGTGCCTGGGCTCATACTAATGAAAGA. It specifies CAWAHTNER. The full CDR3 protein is CAWAHTNERLFF.

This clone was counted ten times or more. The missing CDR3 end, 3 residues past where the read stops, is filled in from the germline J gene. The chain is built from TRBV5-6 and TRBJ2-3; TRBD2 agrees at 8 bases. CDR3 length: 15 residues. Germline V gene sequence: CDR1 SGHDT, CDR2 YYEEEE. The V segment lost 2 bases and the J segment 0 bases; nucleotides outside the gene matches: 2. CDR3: CASSFPSGSTDTQYF. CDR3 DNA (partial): TGTGCCAGCAGCTTCCCTAGCGGGAGCACAGATACG. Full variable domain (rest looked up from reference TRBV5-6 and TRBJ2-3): DAGVTQSPTHLIKTRGQQVTLRCSPKSGHDTVSWYQQALGQGPQFIFQYYEEEERQRGNFPDRFSGHQFPNYSSELNVNALLLGDSALYLCASSFPSGSTDTQYFGPGTRLTVL.

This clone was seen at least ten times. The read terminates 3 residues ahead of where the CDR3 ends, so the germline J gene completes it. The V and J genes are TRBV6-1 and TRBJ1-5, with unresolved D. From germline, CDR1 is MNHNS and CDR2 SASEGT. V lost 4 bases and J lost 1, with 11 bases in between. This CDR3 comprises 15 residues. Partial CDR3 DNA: TGTGCCAGCAGTGGCCGGGGAGGAAGCAATCAGCCC. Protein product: CASSGRGGSNQP. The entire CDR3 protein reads CASSGRGGSNQPQHF.

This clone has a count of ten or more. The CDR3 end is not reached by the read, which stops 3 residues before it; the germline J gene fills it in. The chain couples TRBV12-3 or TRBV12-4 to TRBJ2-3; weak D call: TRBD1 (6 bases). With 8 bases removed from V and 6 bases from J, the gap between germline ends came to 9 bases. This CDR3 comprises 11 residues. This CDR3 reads CASSRGDTQYF. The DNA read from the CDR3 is TGTGCCAGCTCGAGGGGGGATACG.

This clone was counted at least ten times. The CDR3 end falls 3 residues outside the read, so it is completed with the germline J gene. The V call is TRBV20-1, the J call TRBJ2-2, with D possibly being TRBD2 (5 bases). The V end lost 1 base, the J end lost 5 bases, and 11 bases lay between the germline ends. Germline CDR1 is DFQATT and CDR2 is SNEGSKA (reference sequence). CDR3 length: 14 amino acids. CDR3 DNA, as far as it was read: TGCAGTGCTAGAGTCCTAGCCATGACCGGGGAG. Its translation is CSARVLAMTGE. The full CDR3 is CSARVLAMTGELFF.

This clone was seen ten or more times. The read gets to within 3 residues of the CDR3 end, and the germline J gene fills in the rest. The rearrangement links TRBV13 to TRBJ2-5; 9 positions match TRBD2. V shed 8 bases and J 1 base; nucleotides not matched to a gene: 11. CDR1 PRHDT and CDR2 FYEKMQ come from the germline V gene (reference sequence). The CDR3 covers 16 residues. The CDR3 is CASGVRLAEFQETQYF. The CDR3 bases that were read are TGTGCCAGCGGCGTCAGACTAGCGGAATTCCAAGAGACC. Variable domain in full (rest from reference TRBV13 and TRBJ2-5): AAGVIQSPRHLIKEKRETATLKCYPIPRHDTVYWYQQGPGQDPQFLISFYEKMQSDKGSIPDRFSAQQFSDYHSELNMSSLELGDSALYFCASGVRLAEFQETQYFGPGTRLLVL.